The source of this T cell receptor beta chain is a study of human CD8 memory T cell subsets. The length of the CDR3 is 15 residues. Germline CDR1 SGHKS, CDR2 YYEKEE (reference sequence). Construction of TCR beta libraries was accomplished by means of UMI-labeled 5' RACE. TCRdb reworked the 5' RACE reads into one entry per CDR3 protein, no DNA. There are 6,000 to 8,000 distinct CDR3 sequences in the sample, with approximately 25% held by the top ten. This rearrangement joins TRBV5-5 to TRBJ2-1; TCRdb returns TRBD2, unconfirmable since there is no DNA. The receptor was isolated from a human donor in good health. The sample comprised CD8+ T cells from PBMCs. CDR3 in amino acids: CASSFTSGGYNEQFF.